Listed below are T cell receptor beta chains from one sample, sequenced in a study of CD8 T cell repertoires and HIV-1 epitope variants. The assay was immunoSEQ multiplex PCR, and TCRdb's table has in-frame clones only and misses some. The data contain approximately 5,600 clones, roughly 70% of them seen just once; the ten biggest clones take up around 40%. No antigen has been assigned to these receptors. Sequencing was carried out using cultured CD8+ T cells derived from PBMCs. The receptors originated from a male donor with HIV. CDR3s include the opening cysteine and the closing phenylalanine or tryptophan. Fields, in order: CDR3 protein, CDR3 DNA, V gene, J gene, clone size, D gene. D genes are given only for firm matches. A clone size is listed for some rows: how often the clone was seen (once, few, many), or a class if it is expanded.

CDR3aa: CASSPGQNYEQYF; CDR3nt: TGTGCCAGTTCTCCGGGACAAAACTACGAGCAGTACTTC; v_gene: TRBV19; j_gene: TRBJ2-7; abundance: NA; d_gene: NA
CDR3aa: CASSVGGQYTEAFF; CDR3nt: TGTGCCAGCAGCGTAGGTGGGCAGTACACTGAAGCTTTCTTT; v_gene: TRBV9; j_gene: TRBJ1-1; abundance: NA; d_gene: NA
CDR3aa: CASSLVPSLTGDTQYF; CDR3nt: TGTGCCAGCAGCTTAGTCCCTAGCCTAACTGGGGATACGCAGTATTTT; v_gene: TRBV11-1; j_gene: TRBJ2-3; abundance: NA; d_gene: NA
CDR3aa: CASSESEREISYEQYF; CDR3nt: TGTGCCAGCAGTGAAAGCGAGCGGGAGATCTCCTACGAGCAGTACTTC; v_gene: TRBV25-1; j_gene: TRBJ2-7; abundance: NA; d_gene: TRBD2
CDR3aa: CASYPDSLNTEAFF; CDR3nt: TGTGCCAGCTACCCGGACAGTTTGAACACTGAAGCTTTCTTT; v_gene: TRBV2; j_gene: TRBJ1-1; abundance: once; d_gene: NA
CDR3aa: CASSGQHTGELFF; CDR3nt: TGTGCCAGCAGTGGACAGCACACCGGGGAGCTGTTTTTT; v_gene: TRBV2; j_gene: TRBJ2-2; abundance: NA; d_gene: NA
CDR3aa: CASSPSSLRGSYNEQFF; CDR3nt: TGTGCCAGCAGCCCATCCTCCTTACGGGGTTCCTACAATGAGCAGTTCTTC; v_gene: TRBV7-9; j_gene: TRBJ2-1; abundance: once; d_gene: NA
CDR3aa: CASSLSGGTYNEQFF; CDR3nt: TGTGCCAGCAGTTTATCGGGGGGAACCTACAATGAGCAGTTCTTC; v_gene: TRBV28; j_gene: TRBJ2-1; abundance: NA; d_gene: TRBD2
CDR3aa: CASSAGQGSYEQYF; CDR3nt: TGCGCCAGCAGCGCGGGACAGGGCTCCTACGAGCAGTACTTC; v_gene: TRBV5-1; j_gene: TRBJ2-7; abundance: NA; d_gene: TRBD1
CDR3aa: CASSYSDSSVTEAFF; CDR3nt: TGTGCCAGCAGTTACTCGGACAGTTCGGTCACTGAAGCTTTCTTT; v_gene: TRBV6-5; j_gene: TRBJ1-1; abundance: few; d_gene: NA
CDR3aa: CASSYRQGEYNEQFF; CDR3nt: TGTGCCAGCAGTTACCGACAGGGCGAATACAATGAGCAGTTCTTC; v_gene: TRBV6-6; j_gene: TRBJ2-1; abundance: few; d_gene: TRBD1
CDR3aa: CASSRLPAQGLSYTF; CDR3nt: TGCGCCAGCAGCCGACTACCGGCCCAGGGACTAAGCTACACCTTC; v_gene: TRBV4-3; j_gene: TRBJ1-2; abundance: NA; d_gene: NA
CDR3aa: CASSLAGGADTQYF; CDR3nt: TGTGCCAGCAGCTTAGCGGGAGGGGCAGATACGCAGTATTTT; v_gene: TRBV11-2; j_gene: TRBJ2-3; abundance: NA; d_gene: TRBD2
CDR3aa: CASSTWDRGSYNEQFF; CDR3nt: TGTGCCAGCAGTACCTGGGACAGGGGATCCTACAATGAGCAGTTCTTC; v_gene: TRBV28; j_gene: TRBJ2-1; abundance: few; d_gene: TRBD1
CDR3aa: CASSLYPPDLNYGYTF; CDR3nt: TGTGCCAGCAGTTTGTATCCTCCAGACCTTAACTATGGCTACACCTTC; v_gene: TRBV28; j_gene: TRBJ1-2; abundance: NA; d_gene: NA
CDR3aa: CASRGTSGGVSYNEQFF; CDR3nt: TGCGCCAGCCGAGGGACTAGCGGGGGGGTCTCCTACAATGAGCAGTTCTTC; v_gene: TRBV5-1; j_gene: TRBJ2-1; abundance: NA; d_gene: TRBD2